A single sample is the source of the 16 T cell receptor beta chains below, sequenced in a study of T cells after posttransplantation cyclophosphamide. Sequencing used immunoSEQ multiplex PCR; TCRdb keeps in-frame clones, though not all of them. The data show 10,000 to 12,000 clones, none appearing only once, with around 13% held by the ten largest. A marrow graft followed busulfan-fludarabine conditioning, with cyclophosphamide on days +3 and +4. This sample comprised PBMCs, obtained after allogeneic stem cell transplant with posttransplant cyclophosphamide. The receptors shown here come from a female patient aged 40 to 50 who received an allogeneic stem cell transplant from a related donor, was CMV-positive, and had no GVHD. Some of these T cells may belong to the graft donor.

This sequence joins TRBV28 and TRBJ2-5; 8 nucleotides agree with TRBD1. The CDR3 length is 15 residues. V was pared by 6 bases and J by 7 bases, with 13 bases of the junction left unmatched. CDR1 and CDR2 (germline): MDHEN, SYDVKM. The CDR3 region has the DNA TGTGCCAGCAGCCAATTCCGAGGACAGGGAGGGACCCAGTACTTC. Amino acids: CASSQFRGQGGTQYF.

This clone was seen many times. This chain joins TRBV2 and TRBJ2-3; 10 positions agree with TRBD2. Germline CDR1 reads SNHLY; CDR2 reads FYNNEI. Losses at the gene ends were 6 bases for V and 0 bases for J; bases not matched to a gene: 0. CDR3 length equals 14 residues. CDR3: CASRLAGSTDTQYF. The CDR3 region has the DNA TGTGCCAGCAGACTAGCGGGAAGCACAGATACGCAGTATTTT.

This clone was counted ten times or more. This chain links TRBV7-9 with TRBJ1-2, with D hard to call. This CDR3 comprises 11 residues. Germline V gives CDR1 SEHNR, CDR2 FQNEAQ (reference sequence). The germline V and J ends were trimmed by 3 bases and 8 bases, with 7 bases remaining between them. CDR3 nucleotide sequence: TGTGCCAGCAGCTTGCTCGGGGGCTACACCTTC. This translates into CASSLLGGYTF.

This clone came up a few times. The rearrangement uses TRBV6-5 and TRBJ2-5; no reliable D call. TRBJ2-7 matches the DNA end more closely, so the J call is doubtful. Germline V CDR1 and CDR2: MNHEY, SVGAGI. This CDR3 has 12 residues. The CDR3 sequence is CASSAGDYEQYF. In DNA form, the CDR3 reads TGTGCCAGCAGTGCAGGAGACTACGAGCAGTACTTC.

This clone showed up many times. This chain uses TRBV2 with TRBJ2-3; 11 nucleotides line up with TRBD2. J lost 9 bases, V lost 7 bases, and 9 bases had no gene match. Germline-derived CDR1 and CDR2 are SNHLY and FYNNEI. This CDR3 is built from 14 residues. The CDR3 nucleotides are TGTGCCAGCATGTACCACACTAGCGGGAGAACGCAGTATTTT. This translates into CASMYHTSGRTQYF.

This clone occurred many times. The J gene is TRBJ2-5, the V gene TRBV7-8, with D perhaps TRBD2 (5 bases). Germline V gene sequence: CDR1 SGHVS, CDR2 FQNEAQ. CDR3 length: 15 amino acids. V was trimmed by 4 bases and J by 5 bases, leaving 17 bases between them. The CDR3 nucleotides are TGTGCCAGCAGCTCCCCCGGGGTGCTAGTGGAGACCCAGTACTTC. Translating it yields CASSSPGVLVETQYF. The complete variable domain, with remaining parts taken from reference TRBV7-8 and TRBJ2-5, reads GAGVSQSPRYKVAKRGQDVALRCDPISGHVSLFWYQQALGQGPEFLTYFQNEAQLDKSGLPSDRFFAERPEGSVSTLKIQRTQQEDSAVYLCASSSPGVLVETQYFGPGTRLLVL.

This clone occurred many times. This sequence joins TRBV14 and TRBJ2-1; no definite D call. The V end was cut by 4 bases, the J end by 15 bases, with 16 bases between. The CDR3 extends over 12 amino acids. Germline assignment: CDR1 SGHDN and CDR2 FVKESK. The CDR3 spells CASSPSPGLRFF. In DNA form, the CDR3 reads TGTGCCAGCAGCCCGTCCCCCGGGTTACGGTTCTTC. Together with reference TRBV14 and TRBJ2-1, the CDR3 gives the full variable domain: EAGVTQFPSHSVIEKGQTVTLRCDPISGHDNLYWYRRVMGKEIKFLLHFVKESKQDESGMPNNRFLAERTGGTYSTLKVQPAELEDSGVYFCASSPSPGLRFFGPGTRLTVL.

This clone was seen ten or more times. The chain joins TRBV11-2 to TRBJ2-7; 12 bases align to TRBD1. Germline V gene sequence: CDR1 SGHAT, CDR2 FQNNGV. Germline trimming cut 3 bases from V and 7 bases from J; bases unmatched to any gene: 10. The CDR3 is 16 residues long. The CDR3, as DNA: TGTGCCAGCAGCTTTGGGTCGGGACAGGGGGCGTTAGAGCAGTACTTC. It encodes CASSFGSGQGALEQYF.

In its sample, this clone was seen many times. CDR3 DNA: TGCGCCAGCAGCCAGTCCGGGACTAGCGGCTACGAGCAGTACTTC. It translates to CASSQSGTSGYEQYF. J is TRBJ2-7 and V is TRBV4-1, with 11 bases identical to TRBD2. The germline gives CDR1 MGHRA, CDR2 YSYEKL. The CDR3 length is 15 residues. V trimming: 3 bases; J trimming: 3 bases; junction bases outside the gene matches: 4.

In this sample, this clone turned up many times. The genes are TRBV5-5 and TRBJ2-1; 8 nucleotides line up with TRBD2. Unmatched junction bases numbered 7, after V lost 1 base and J lost 7 bases. This CDR3 is 15 amino acids long. From germline, CDR1 is SGHKS and CDR2 YYEKEE (reference sequence). In nucleotides, the CDR3 is TGTGCCAGCAGCTTGTTAGCGGGGTCTAGAAATGAGCAGTTCTTC. The encoded protein is CASSLLAGSRNEQFF. Drawing the rest from reference TRBV5-5 and TRBJ2-1, the complete variable domain is DAGVTQSPTHLIKTRGQQVTLRCSPISGHKSVSWYQQVLGQGPQFIFQYYEKEERGRGNFPDRFSARQFPNYSSELNVNALLLGDSALYLCASSLLAGSRNEQFFGPGTRLTVL.

This clone was seen repeatedly, ten times or more. Here the CDR3 reads CASSFDRDLSYNEQFF. DNA of the CDR3: TGCGCCAGCAGCTTTGACAGGGACCTTTCCTACAATGAGCAGTTCTTC. The chain couples TRBV4-1 to TRBJ2-1, with 7 bases that match TRBD1. Per the germline V gene, CDR1 is MGHRA and CDR2 is YSYEKL. Trimming took 5 bases from V and 1 from J; bases not matched to a gene: 8. The CDR3 is made up of 16 amino acids.

This clone was seen many times. This rearrangement joins TRBV4-1 to TRBJ1-6, with D uncertain. The germline gives CDR1 MGHRA, CDR2 YSYEKL. Trimming shortened V by 0 bases and J by 14 bases, and 11 bases separated the two germline ends. This CDR3 is built from 13 residues. In DNA form, the CDR3 reads TGCGCCAGCAGCCAAGAAGGACTACGGGCCCTCCACTTT. Translating gives CASSQEGLRALHF.

The V call is TRBV7-3, the J call TRBJ2-5; 7 bases map to TRBD1. The J call is in doubt because the DNA end fits TRBJ2-7 better. Germline V lookup: CDR1 SGHTA, CDR2 FQGTGA. This CDR3 has 15 residues. The CDR3 DNA sequence: TGTGCCAGCAGCCCAAGAGGGGGCGGAGTCTACGAGCAGTACTTC. It yields the protein CASSPRGGGVYEQYF.

In its sample, this clone ranks as medium-sized (0.01 to 0.1%). This chain links TRBV6-6 with TRBJ2-7, with unresolved D. Germline loops: CDR1 MNHNY, CDR2 SVGAGI (reference sequence). Trimming pared 0 bases from V and 6 bases from J, leaving 9 bases between. There are 13 residues in the CDR3. The CDR3 bases are TGTGCCAGCAGTTACTCCCCAGGATCCGAGCAGTACTTC. Its protein product is CASSYSPGSEQYF.

This clone was counted at least ten times. V and J are TRBV5-5 and TRBJ1-3; the match to TRBD1 covers 9 bases. The CDR3 has 18 residues. V gave up 5 bases and J gave up 4 bases; unmatched junction bases: 16. Germline CDR1 and CDR2: SGHKS and YYEKEE (reference sequence). The CDR3 DNA is TGTGCCAGCAGTTCATTTTTCCGGGACAGGGAGGACGGAAACACCATATATTTT. Encoded protein: CASSSFFRDREDGNTIYF.

This clone appeared a few times. This may stem from a read error, because a much larger clone lies one nucleotide away. The same CDR3 is also encoded by other DNA sequences in this sample. The V and J genes are TRBV6-6 and TRBJ2-7, with D unresolved. Germline V gene lookup returns CDR1 MNHNY and CDR2 SVGAGI (reference sequence). The CDR3 totals 11 residues. The CDR3 nucleotides read TGTGCAAGCAGTTATTCCCGCGAGCAGTACTTC. This sequence encodes CASSYSREQYF.